A selection of T cell receptor beta chains follows, all from one sample in a study of CD8+ T cells in alopecia areata. Clones were read by immunoSEQ multiplex PCR, and TCRdb kept only the in-frame ones, dropping some. The top ten clones hold 1.6% of a sample with a few hundred thousand clones, around 57% of them seen once. The sequences come from CD4+ T cells sorted from blood, collected at week 4, from a patient treated with tofacitinib. Source of these receptors: a human donor with alopecia areata. Each CDR3 is given with its conserved first and last residue. A D gene is named only where the DNA matches it firmly. Clone size is shown for a subset of rows, as once, few, many or a class of expanded clone.

D gene,V gene,J gene,clone size,CDR3 DNA,CDR3 protein
NA,TRBV7-6,TRBJ2-3,NA,TGTGCCAGCAGCTACTCCGGAGACCAACGCACAGATACGCAGTATTTT,CASSYSGDQRTDTQYF
NA,TRBV4-3,TRBJ2-7,NA,TGCGCCAGCAGCCAGTACTCCTCGGGGAACGAGCAGTACTTC,CASSQYSSGNEQYF
TRBD1,TRBV28,TRBJ1-6,NA,TGTGCCAGCAGTTCAAATAGGGACAGGGGCTTAAGGAGTTCACCCCTCCACTTT,CASSSNRDRGLRSSPLHF
NA,TRBV19,TRBJ1-2,few,TGTGCCAGTAGCCGGGACCTTGGGGACTACACCTTC,CASSRDLGDYTF
NA,TRBV25-1,TRBJ2-7,NA,TGTGCCAGCAGTGACTGGCAGAGATACGAGCAGTACTTC,CASSDWQRYEQYF
NA,TRBV9,TRBJ1-1,few,TGTGCCAGCAGCACCCTTTCGGGGATGGGCACTGAAGCTTTCTTT,CASSTLSGMGTEAFF
NA,TRBV11-1,TRBJ2-1,NA,TGTGCCAGCAGCCAACCCTCGGACCCGGGCAATGAGCAGTTCTTC,CASSQPSDPGNEQFF
NA,TRBV7-2,TRBJ1-2,NA,TGTGCCAGCAGCTTCAGAGGGTATGGCTACACCTTC,CASSFRGYGYTF
NA,TRBV30,TRBJ1-1,NA,TGTGCCTGGAGTGTTGAGACGGGCACTGAAGCTTTCTTT,CAWSVETGTEAFF
NA,TRBV7-2,TRBJ1-6,NA,TGTGCCAGCAGCTCCTATTCACCCCTCCACTTT,CASSSYSPLHF
NA,TRBV29-1,TRBJ2-3,NA,TGCAGCGTTGGGGGACTCACAGATACGCAGTATTTT,CSVGGLTDTQYF
NA,TRBV19,TRBJ2-6,NA,TGTGCCAGTAGTATTAGCGACAGGTTCTCTGGGGCCAACGTCCTGACTTTC,CASSISDRFSGANVLTF
TRBD1,TRBV6-1,TRBJ1-2,NA,TGTGCCAGCAGGGGGACAGGGCAGAAGTATGGCTACACCTTC,CASRGTGQKYGYTF
NA,TRBV18,TRBJ1-2,NA,TGTGCCAGCTCAACCACCGGAGGAGGCCTCTATGGCTACACCTTC,CASSTTGGGLYGYTF
TRBD1,TRBV5-6,TRBJ2-7,NA,TGTGCCAGCAGCTATGGGACAGGGCGGGAGCAGTACTTC,CASSYGTGREQYF
NA,TRBV30,TRBJ1-3,few,TGTGCCTGGAGTGTACTACTGACCTCTGGAAACACCATATATTTT,CAWSVLLTSGNTIYF
NA,TRBV2,TRBJ1-1,NA,TGTGCCAGCTGCCGAGACGGAATAACTGAAGCTTTCTTT,CASCRDGITEAFF
NA,TRBV19,TRBJ2-5,few,TGTGCCAGTAGTACCCGAAGGACAAATGAAGAGACCCAGTACTTC,CASSTRRTNEETQYF
TRBD1,TRBV29-1,TRBJ2-5,few,TGCAGCGGCTCAGGGGGCTCAGAGACCCAGTACTTC,CSGSGGSETQYF
NA,TRBV25-1,TRBJ1-6,NA,TGTGCCAGCAGTGCTCCAGGGATATTTTCACCCCTCCACTTT,CASSAPGIFSPLHF
NA,TRBV13,TRBJ1-6,NA,TGTGCCAGCAGCTTAGTGACCCCTGGGTCTCATAATTCACCCCTCCACTTT,CASSLVTPGSHNSPLHF
NA,TRBV15,TRBJ2-5,NA,TGTGCCACCAGCAGAGATTCCGGATTCGAGACCCAGTACTTC,CATSRDSGFETQYF
NA,TRBV6-5,TRBJ1-5,NA,TGTGCCAGCAGAAATAGCGAGAATCAGCCCCAGCATTTT,CASRNSENQPQHF
NA,TRBV12-5,TRBJ2-7,NA,TGTGCTAGTGCCAGCCCGAACAGCCCTACTGGGGAGCAGTACTTC,CASASPNSPTGEQYF
TRBD1,TRBV29-1,TRBJ1-2,once,TGCAGCGTTCTAAGCACAGGGGGCTCGGGTGGCTACACCTTC,CSVLSTGGSGGYTF
NA,TRBV4-3,TRBJ1-2,NA,TGCGCCAGCAGCCAGGACCGTGGAGACTATGGCTACACCTTC,CASSQDRGDYGYTF
TRBD1,TRBV30,TRBJ2-5,few,TGTGCCTGGAGTGCCACAGGGGGCGCGAAGACCCAGTACTTC,CAWSATGGAKTQYF
TRBD1,TRBV18,TRBJ1-1,few,TGTGCCAGCTCACCCCAGGGGACAGGGGTCACTGAAGCTTTCTTT,CASSPQGTGVTEAFF
NA,TRBV30,TRBJ2-6,NA,TGTGCCTGGAGCAGGTTGGCCAACGTCCTGACTTTC,CAWSRLANVLTF
NA,TRBV5-1,TRBJ2-7,NA,TGCGCCAGCAGCTACGACAGAGACGAGCAGTACTTC,CASSYDRDEQYF
NA,TRBV9,TRBJ2-5,NA,TGTGCCAGCGGGCGAGGAGGCGTAGAGACCCAGTACTTC,CASGRGGVETQYF
NA,TRBV5-4,TRBJ2-1,NA,TGTGCCAGCAGCTTGGGGGATAGGGACAATGAGCAGTTCTTC,CASSLGDRDNEQFF
NA,TRBV10-2,TRBJ2-3,few,TGCGCCAGCAGTGAGGGTATCGATACGCAGTATTTT,CASSEGIDTQYF
NA,TRBV19,TRBJ2-2,few,TGTGCCAGTAGTGAAGGGGCCGGGGAGCTGTTTTTT,CASSEGAGELFF
NA,TRBV30,TRBJ1-1,few,TGTGCCTGGAGTGTAGGAGGGGAAGCTTTCTTT,CAWSVGGEAFF
NA,TRBV30,TRBJ2-1,NA,TGTGCCTGGAGTCTGGGCTTGGGGCTAGTCGATGAGCAGTTCTTC,CAWSLGLGLVDEQFF
NA,TRBV29-1,TRBJ1-2,NA,TGCAGCGTCCTCAACTCTAACTATGGCTACACCTTC,CSVLNSNYGYTF
NA,TRBV30,TRBJ2-1,NA,TGTGCCTGGAGTCTTCAGGCCAATGAGCAGTTCTTC,CAWSLQANEQFF
TRBD1,TRBV27,TRBJ2-7,NA,TGTGCCAGCAGAAGCGACAGGGGGCTTAACTACGAGCAGTACTTC,CASRSDRGLNYEQYF
TRBD1,TRBV11-3,TRBJ2-1,once,TGTGCCAGCAGCTCAGCCCCGGGACAGGGCTACAATGAGCAGTTCTTC,CASSSAPGQGYNEQFF
TRBD1,TRBV6-6,TRBJ1-1,NA,TGTGCCATAGACAGGGTCCCCTACACTGAAGCTTTCTTT,CAIDRVPYTEAFF
TRBD1,TRBV30,TRBJ2-7,NA,TGTGCCTGGAGTGTAGAGGGACAGGGACTCTACGAGCAGTACTTC,CAWSVEGQGLYEQYF
NA,TRBV19,TRBJ1-2,few,TGTGCCAGTCGTCCAGGGCAGTACGACGGCTACACCTTC,CASRPGQYDGYTF
NA,TRBV29-1,TRBJ1-6,NA,TGCAGCGTTGCACCATTCCTCCGAAAAACCCCTTTGGGTCGTTCACCCCTCCACTTT,CSVAPFLRKTPLGRSPLHF
NA,TRBV7-2,TRBJ2-1,NA,TGTGCCAGCAGCCCCGCCCCGAGCTCCTACAATGAGCAGTTCTTC,CASSPAPSSYNEQFF
NA,TRBV2,TRBJ2-7,once,TGTGCCAGCAGTCCAGGGAGACGGGCAGCCGAGCAGTACTTC,CASSPGRRAAEQYF
NA,TRBV25-1,TRBJ2-7,few,TGTGCCAGCAGTGAATCGGTAGGATACTACGAGCAGTACTTC,CASSESVGYYEQYF
NA,TRBV14,TRBJ1-6,NA,TGTGCCAGCAGCCCAGGGATTGCGAATTCACCCCTCCACTTT,CASSPGIANSPLHF
NA,TRBV30,TRBJ1-1,NA,TGTGCCTGTAATACGGGTGAAGCTTTCTTT,CACNTGEAFF
NA,TRBV7-2,TRBJ2-5,few,TGTGCCAGCAGCTTTCGGCAGGGGGGGACAGAGACCCAGTACTTC,CASSFRQGGTETQYF
TRBD1,TRBV5-1,TRBJ2-3,NA,TGCGCCAGCAGCTTCGCAGGGGGTACAGATACGCAGTATTTT,CASSFAGGTDTQYF
TRBD1,TRBV19,TRBJ1-5,NA,TGTGCCAGCTCCGTGGGACAGGGGCAGCCCCAGCATTTT,CASSVGQGQPQHF
NA,TRBV5-1,TRBJ2-7,NA,TGCGCCAGCAGCTTGGGAGCCTCCAACGAGCAGTACTTC,CASSLGASNEQYF
NA,TRBV28,TRBJ1-6,NA,TGTGCCAGCAGTCGGACCGGGGGTTCACCCCTCCACTTT,CASSRTGGSPLHF
TRBD2,TRBV6-5,TRBJ2-7,NA,TGTGCCAGCAGTCCCGGACTAGCGGGGGCCCGGCAGTACTTC,CASSPGLAGARQYF
NA,TRBV20-1,TRBJ1-1,NA,TGCAGTGCTAGCGTGGGCACTGAAGCTTTCTTT,CSASVGTEAFF